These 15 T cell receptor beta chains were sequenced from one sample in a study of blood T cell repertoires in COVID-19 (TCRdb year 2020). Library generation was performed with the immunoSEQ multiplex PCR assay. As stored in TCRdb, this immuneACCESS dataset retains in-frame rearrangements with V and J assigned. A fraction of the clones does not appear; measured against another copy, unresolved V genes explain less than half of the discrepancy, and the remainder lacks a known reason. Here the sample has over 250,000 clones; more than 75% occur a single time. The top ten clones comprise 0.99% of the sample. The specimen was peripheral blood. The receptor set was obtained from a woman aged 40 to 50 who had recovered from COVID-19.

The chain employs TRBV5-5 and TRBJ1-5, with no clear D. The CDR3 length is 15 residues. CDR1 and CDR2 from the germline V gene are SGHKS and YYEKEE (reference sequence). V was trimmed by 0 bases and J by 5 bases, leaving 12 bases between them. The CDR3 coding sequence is TGTGCCAGCAGCTTGGACCAGGCCCATCATCAGCCCCAGCATTTT. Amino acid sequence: CASSLDQAHHQPQHF. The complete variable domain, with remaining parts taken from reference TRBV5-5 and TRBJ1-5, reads DAGVTQSPTHLIKTRGQQVTLRCSPISGHKSVSWYQQVLGQGPQFIFQYYEKEERGRGNFPDRFSARQFPNYSSELNVNALLLGDSALYLCASSLDQAHHQPQHFGDGTRLSIL.

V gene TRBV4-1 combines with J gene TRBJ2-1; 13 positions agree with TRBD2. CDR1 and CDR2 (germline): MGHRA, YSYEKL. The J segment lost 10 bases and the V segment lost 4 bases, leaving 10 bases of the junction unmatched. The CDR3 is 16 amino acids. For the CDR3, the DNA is TGCGCCAGCAGCCCGTACGGGACTAGCGGGACGTGGGAGCAGTTCTTC. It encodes CASSPYGTSGTWEQFF.

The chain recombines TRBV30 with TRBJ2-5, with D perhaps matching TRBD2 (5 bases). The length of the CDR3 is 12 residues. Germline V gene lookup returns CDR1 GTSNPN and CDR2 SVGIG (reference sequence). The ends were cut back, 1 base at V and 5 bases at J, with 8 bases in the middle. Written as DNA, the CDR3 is TGTGCCTGGAGTGCCACGGGGGAGACCCAGTACTTC. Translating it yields CAWSATGETQYF. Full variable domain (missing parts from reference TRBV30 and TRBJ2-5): SQTIHQWPATLVQPVGSPLSLECTVEGTSNPNLYWYRQAAGRGLQLLFYSVGIGQISSEVPQNLSASRPQDRQFILSSKKLLLSDSGFYLCAWSATGETQYFGPGTRLLVL.

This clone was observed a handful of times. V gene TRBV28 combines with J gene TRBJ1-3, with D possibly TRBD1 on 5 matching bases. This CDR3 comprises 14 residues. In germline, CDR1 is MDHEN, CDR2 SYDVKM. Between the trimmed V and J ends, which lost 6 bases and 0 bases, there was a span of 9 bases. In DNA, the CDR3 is TGTGCCAGCAGAGCGGGGCCCTCTGGAAACACCATATATTTT. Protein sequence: CASRAGPSGNTIYF. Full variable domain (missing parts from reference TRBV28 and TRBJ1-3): DVKVTQSSRYLVKRTGEKVFLECVQDMDHENMFWYRQDPGLGLRLIYFSYDVKMKEKGDIPEGYSVSREKKERFSLILESASTNQTSMYLCASRAGPSGNTIYFGEGSWLTVV.

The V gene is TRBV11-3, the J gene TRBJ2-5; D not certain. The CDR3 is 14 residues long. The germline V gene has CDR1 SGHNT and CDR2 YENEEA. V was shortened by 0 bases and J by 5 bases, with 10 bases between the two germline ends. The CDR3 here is CASSLENSLETQYF. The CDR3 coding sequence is TGTGCCAGCAGCTTAGAGAACAGCTTGGAGACCCAGTACTTC.

The CDR3 DNA follows: TGCAGCGTTGAAGACTGGGGGGAGGGGCCGGCTAGCGGGAGGGCCCCAAACTCCTACGAGCAGTACTTC. Protein: CSVEDWGEGPASGRAPNSYEQYF. The chain carries TRBV29-1 and TRBJ2-7, with TRBD2 identical over 12 bases. Germline V gives CDR1 SQVTM, CDR2 ANQGSEA. This CDR3 is built from 23 residues. J gave up 0 bases and V 0 bases, and 24 bases lay outside the gene matches.

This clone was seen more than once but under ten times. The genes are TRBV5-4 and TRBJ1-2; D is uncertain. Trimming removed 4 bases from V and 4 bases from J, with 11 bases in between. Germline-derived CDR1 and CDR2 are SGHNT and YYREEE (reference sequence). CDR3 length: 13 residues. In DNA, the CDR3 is TGTGCCAGCAGCACCGCGGGTCGCTATGGCTACACCTTC. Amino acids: CASSTAGRYGYTF.

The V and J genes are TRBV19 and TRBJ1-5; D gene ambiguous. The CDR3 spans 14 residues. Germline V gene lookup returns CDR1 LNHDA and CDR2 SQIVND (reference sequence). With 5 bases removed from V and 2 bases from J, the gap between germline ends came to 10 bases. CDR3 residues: CASSLEGGNQPQHF. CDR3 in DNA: TGTGCCAGTAGTTTGGAGGGAGGCAATCAGCCCCAGCATTTT.

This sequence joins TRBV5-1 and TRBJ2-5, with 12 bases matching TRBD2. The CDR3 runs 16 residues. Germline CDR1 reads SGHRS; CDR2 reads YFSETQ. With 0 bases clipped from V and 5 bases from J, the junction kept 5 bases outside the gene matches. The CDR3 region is CASSLGSSGRAETQYF. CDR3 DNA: TGCGCCAGCAGCTTGGGTTCTAGCGGGAGGGCGGAGACCCAGTACTTC.

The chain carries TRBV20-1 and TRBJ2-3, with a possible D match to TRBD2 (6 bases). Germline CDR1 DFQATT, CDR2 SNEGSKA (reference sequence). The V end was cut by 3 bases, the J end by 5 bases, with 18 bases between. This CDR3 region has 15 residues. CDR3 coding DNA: TGCAGTGCTAGTTCCGGGACTCGGAGGGGAGATACGCAGTATTTT. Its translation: CSASSGTRRGDTQYF.

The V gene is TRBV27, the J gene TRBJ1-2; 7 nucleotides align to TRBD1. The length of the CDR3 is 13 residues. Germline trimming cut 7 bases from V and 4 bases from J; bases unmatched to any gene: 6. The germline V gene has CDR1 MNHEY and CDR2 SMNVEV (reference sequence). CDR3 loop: CASKGQQVYGYTF. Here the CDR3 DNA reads TGTGCCAGCAAGGGACAGCAAGTCTATGGCTACACCTTC.

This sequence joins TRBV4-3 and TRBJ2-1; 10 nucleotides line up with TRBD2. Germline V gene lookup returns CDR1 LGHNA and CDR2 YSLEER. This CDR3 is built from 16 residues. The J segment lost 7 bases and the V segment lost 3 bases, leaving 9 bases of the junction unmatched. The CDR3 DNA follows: TGCGCCAGCAGCCACCAAAGCGGGAGGGCGGGGAATGAGCAGTTCTTC. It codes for CASSHQSGRAGNEQFF.

The CDR3 region is CASGQDLNQPQHF. CDR3 bases: TGTGCCAGCGGACAGGATCTCAATCAGCCCCAGCATTTT. The V gene is TRBV12-3 or TRBV12-4, the J gene TRBJ1-5; 7 bases agree with TRBD1. With V trimmed by 8 bases and J by 3 bases, 4 bases remained unmatched. CDR3 length: 13 amino acids.

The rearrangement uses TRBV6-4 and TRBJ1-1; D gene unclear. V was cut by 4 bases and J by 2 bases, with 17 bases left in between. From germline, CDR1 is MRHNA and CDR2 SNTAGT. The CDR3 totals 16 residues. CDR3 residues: CASSANGRVGNTEAFF. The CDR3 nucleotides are TGTGCCAGCAGTGCAAATGGGAGGGTGGGAAACACTGAAGCTTTCTTT.

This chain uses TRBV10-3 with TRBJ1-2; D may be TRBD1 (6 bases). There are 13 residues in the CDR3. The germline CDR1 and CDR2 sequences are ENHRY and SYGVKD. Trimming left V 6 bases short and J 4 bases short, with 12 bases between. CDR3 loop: CAISPDRLYGYTF. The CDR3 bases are TGTGCCATCAGCCCTGACAGGCTCTATGGCTACACCTTC.